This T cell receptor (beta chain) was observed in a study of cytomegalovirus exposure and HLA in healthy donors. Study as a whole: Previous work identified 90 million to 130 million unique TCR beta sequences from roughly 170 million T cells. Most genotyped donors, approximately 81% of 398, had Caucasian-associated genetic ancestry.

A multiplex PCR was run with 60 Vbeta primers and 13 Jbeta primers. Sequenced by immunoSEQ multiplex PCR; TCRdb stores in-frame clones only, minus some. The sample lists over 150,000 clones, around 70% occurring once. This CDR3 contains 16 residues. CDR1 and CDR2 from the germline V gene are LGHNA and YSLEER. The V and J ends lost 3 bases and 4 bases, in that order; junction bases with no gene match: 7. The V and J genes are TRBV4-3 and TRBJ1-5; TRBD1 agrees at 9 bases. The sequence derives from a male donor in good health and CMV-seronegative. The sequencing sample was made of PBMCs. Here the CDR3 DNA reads TGCGCCAGCAGCCAGGTCCGGGACAGGGTAAATCAGCCCCAGCATTTT. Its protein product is CASSQVRDRVNQPQHF.